These 5 T cell receptor beta chains came from one sample sequenced in a study of shared clonotypes between healthy human individuals. Profiled with immunoSEQ multiplex PCR; TCRdb holds only in-frame clones, not every one. The sample consists of about 580,000 clones, 98% of them appearing once. CD8 cells regarded as naive lacked CD45RO, were positively chosen for CCR7, and omitted terminally differentiated effector memory CD45RA+ cells. Sequenced input: naive CD8+ T cells sorted from blood. These receptors came from a man aged 25-45 years in good health.

This CDR3 reads CASSFGELEQYF. The CDR3 DNA is TGTGCCAGCAGCTTTGGGGAGCTCGAGCAGTACTTC. This sequence joins TRBV7-2 and TRBJ2-7; D might be TRBD2 (5 bases). Per germline, CDR1 SGHTA and CDR2 FQGNSA. Between the trimmed V and J ends, which lost 3 bases and 6 bases, there was a span of 9 bases. This CDR3 comprises 12 residues.

This chain connects TRBV7-9 to TRBJ2-1, with 7 bases fitting TRBD2. V dropped 5 bases and J dropped 8; count of bases not matched to a gene: 9. The germline CDR1 and CDR2 sequences are SEHNR and FQNEAQ (reference sequence). The CDR3 contains 14 residues. The CDR3: CASSHPTSIHEQFF. CDR3 nucleotides: TGTGCCAGCAGCCACCCGACTAGCATCCATGAGCAGTTCTTC.

The V call is TRBV4-1, the J call TRBJ2-7; 7 bases are a match to TRBD1. Trimming took 5 bases from V and 7 from J; bases not matched to a gene: 8. The CDR3 is 13 amino acids. Germline assignment: CDR1 MGHRA and CDR2 YSYEKL. CDR3 in amino acids: CASSFRQGQEQYF. The CDR3 nucleotides are TGCGCCAGCAGCTTCAGACAGGGCCAAGAGCAGTACTTC.

The chain carries TRBV7-9 and TRBJ2-2; 9 positions agree with TRBD1. V was clipped by 4 bases and J by 5 bases; unmatched bases: 8. The CDR3 runs 16 residues. Germline-derived CDR1 and CDR2 are SEHNR and FQNEAQ (reference sequence). The CDR3 sequence: CASSSIRTGETGELFF. The CDR3 DNA reads TGTGCCAGCAGCTCCATAAGGACAGGGGAGACCGGGGAGCTGTTTTTT.

The chain joins TRBV2 to TRBJ1-4; tentatively, D is TRBD1 (5 bases). V dropped 8 bases and J dropped 8 bases, with 15 bases sitting between them. The CDR3 has 13 amino acids. Germline-derived CDR1 and CDR2 are SNHLY and FYNNEI. The CDR3 DNA follows: TGTGCCAGCGGCAGGGTAATCGGGGAAAAACTGTTTTTT. Translating it yields CASGRVIGEKLFF.